The 9 T cell receptor beta chains listed next were all sequenced from one sample in a study of T-cell reconstitution after alpha-beta-depleted transplantation in children. Unique molecular identifiers were used to barcode this TCRbeta library. TCRdb redid the calling of the PCR reads with MiXCR, one entry per CDR3 protein. The repertoire includes over 550,000 distinct CDR3 sequences, over 9.5% of them detected once, and about 4% sits in the top ten. The sample was PBMCs from the stem cell graft donor, taken from the stem cell graft. These receptors were taken from a human donor who donated a stem cell graft to a child with acute myeloid leukemia.

The chain joins TRBV20-1 to TRBJ2-3, with 8 bases that match TRBD2. There are 16 residues in the CDR3. The V gene's germline CDR1 is DFQATT and CDR2 SNEGSKA (reference sequence). The V gene end was trimmed by 2 bases and the J gene end by 7 bases; junction bases not matched to a gene: 14. The DNA for the CDR3 is TGCAGTGCTAGACCGGGACTAGTGGGAGGGCTCTATACGCAGTATTTT. It codes for CSARPGLVGGLYTQYF.

The table lists this clonotype with many counts. The chain couples TRBV6-5 to TRBJ2-5, with D perhaps being TRBD1 or TRBD2 (6 bases each). From germline, CDR1 is MNHEY and CDR2 SVGAGI. V lost 0 bases, J lost 8 bases, and 10 bases lay in between. CDR3 length: 13 amino acids. This chain's CDR3 is CASSYSGGGTQYF. The CDR3, as DNA: TGTGCCAGCAGTTACTCGGGGGGCGGAACCCAGTACTTC.

The chain has TRBV30 and TRBJ2-2; D is possibly TRBD1 or TRBD2 (5 bases each). Germline V gene sequence: CDR1 GTSNPN, CDR2 SVGIG (reference sequence). V was pared by 1 base and J by 5 bases, with 11 bases between. This CDR3 spans 14 amino acids. CDR3 amino acids: CAWSAGPLTGELFF. The CDR3, as DNA: TGTGCCTGGAGTGCGGGGCCCCTGACCGGGGAGCTGTTTTTT.

The CDR3 DNA follows: TGTGCCAGCAGCTTACAATTTTCGGGACAGGGTTACGAGCAGTACTTC. Encoded protein: CASSLQFSGQGYEQYF. The rearrangement joins TRBV5-6 to TRBJ2-7; TRBD1 agrees at 9 bases. Germline assignment: CDR1 SGHDT and CDR2 YYEEEE. Losses at the gene ends were 2 bases for V and 4 bases for J; bases not matched to a gene: 10. The CDR3 length is 16 residues.

This clonotype has just a few counts. The chain links TRBV27 to TRBJ2-7, with TRBD2 matching over 9 bases. From germline, CDR1 is MNHEY and CDR2 SMNVEV (reference sequence). Trimming at V came to 5 bases and at J to 3 bases, leaving 17 bases not matched to a gene. The CDR3 runs to 18 residues. The CDR3 spells CASSPKGSGRPGYYEQYF. The DNA for the CDR3 is TGTGCCAGCAGTCCCAAAGGTAGCGGGAGACCGGGGTACTACGAGCAGTACTTC.

There are many counts of this clonotype. The chain couples TRBV6-4 to TRBJ2-1; D perhaps matches TRBD2 (5 bases). CDR3 length: 14 residues. Deletions cut 10 bases from V and 5 bases from J, with 18 bases between. CDR1 and CDR2 from the germline V gene are MRHNA and SNTAGT. The CDR3 DNA sequence: TGTGCCACCAGAGATACTAGTATCCACAATGAGCAGTTCTTC. It specifies CATRDTSIHNEQFF.

V usage is TRBV6-5 and J usage is TRBJ2-7, with D possibly being TRBD1 (7 bases). Looked up from germline, CDR1 is MNHEY and CDR2 is SVGAGI. With 11 bases removed from V and 3 bases from J, the gap between germline ends came to 11 bases. CDR3 size: 11 residues. The CDR3 nucleotides are TGTGCCTCCAGGGGGGTCTACGAGCAGTACTTC. This sequence encodes CASRGVYEQYF.

This clonotype has ten or more counts. CDR3 sequence (DNA): TGTGCCAGCAGCCTATCCCTAGGACTAGCTTCCTACGAGCAGTACTTC. It yields the protein CASSLSLGLASYEQYF. The V call is TRBV6-1, the J call TRBJ2-7; 8 positions match TRBD2. The CDR3 totals 16 residues. Per germline, CDR1 MNHNS and CDR2 SASEGT. V was clipped by 6 bases and J by 1 base; unmatched bases: 11.

This clonotype occurred many times. The CDR3 coding sequence is TGTGCCACCAGTGATTTGGGGACTAGCGGGAGGGAACGGGATGAGCAGTTCTTC. Encoded protein: CATSDLGTSGRERDEQFF. The rearrangement links TRBV24-1 to TRBJ2-1; 16 bases agree with TRBD2. The V and J ends lost 0 bases and 8 bases, in that order; junction bases with no gene match: 6. Germline V gene sequence: CDR1 KGHDR, CDR2 SFDVKD. The CDR3 runs 18 residues.